This entry lists 3 T cell receptor beta chains sequenced from one sample in a study of T cells in Graves' hyperthyroidism and ophthalmopathy. TCR beta CDR3 sequences were amplified from RNA transcripts. HTBI primers were employed in a first-round RT-PCR of the TCR CDR3. TCRdb re-called the multiplex PCR reads with MiXCR, one entry per CDR3 protein. The sample lists 450,000 to 550,000 distinct CDR3 sequences; around 22% were seen once. The source material was blood. The receptors here all came from a woman aged 25 to 39 with Graves' ophthalmopathy.

Many counts were recorded for this clonotype. One junction end does not reproduce the germline sequence, and a read error may be involved. This chain joins TRBV2 and TRBJ2-5, with D possibly being TRBD2 (5 bases). Germline values: CDR1 SNHLY, CDR2 FYNNEI. This CDR3 spans 16 amino acids. For the CDR3, the DNA is TGTGCCAGCAGTGAAGTACGGGGTTTGATCCAAGGGACCCAGTACTTC. Amino acids: CASSEVRGLIQGTQYF.

The chain employs TRBV18 and TRBJ2-7, with D uncertain. The CDR3 runs 15 residues. Germline V lookup: CDR1 KGHSH, CDR2 LQKENI. Trimming removed 0 bases from V and 2 bases from J, with 11 bases in between. This CDR3 is CASSPPQNGPYEQYF. CDR3 DNA sequence: TGTGCCAGCTCACCACCTCAGAACGGGCCCTACGAGCAGTACTTC. Combining the CDR3 with reference TRBV18 and TRBJ2-7 gives the whole variable domain NAGVMQNPRHLVRRRGQEARLRCSPMKGHSHVYWYRQLPEEGLKFMVYLQKENIIDESGMPKERFSAEFPKEGPSILRIQQVVRGDSAAYFCASSPPQNGPYEQYFGPGTRLTVT.

The V and J genes are TRBV12-3 or TRBV12-4 and TRBJ2-7; 10 bases agree with TRBD1. The CDR3 contains 15 residues. After removal of 7 bases from V and 1 base from J, the junction contained 7 bases not matched to a gene. CDR3 sequence reads: CASMVGDRGSYEQYF. DNA for the CDR3: TGTGCCAGCATGGTGGGGGACAGGGGATCCTACGAGCAGTACTTC.